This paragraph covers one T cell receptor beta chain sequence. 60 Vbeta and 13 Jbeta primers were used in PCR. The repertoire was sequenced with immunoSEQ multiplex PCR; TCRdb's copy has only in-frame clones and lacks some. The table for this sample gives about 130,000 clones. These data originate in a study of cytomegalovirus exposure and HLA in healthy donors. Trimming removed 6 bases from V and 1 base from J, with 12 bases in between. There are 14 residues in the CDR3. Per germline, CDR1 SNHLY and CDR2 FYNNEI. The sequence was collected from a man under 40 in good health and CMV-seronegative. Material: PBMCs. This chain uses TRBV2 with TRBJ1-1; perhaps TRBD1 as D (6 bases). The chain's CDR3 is CASRGARGNTEAFF. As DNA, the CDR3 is TGTGCCAGCAGGGGGGCCCGGGGGAACACTGAAGCTTTCTTT. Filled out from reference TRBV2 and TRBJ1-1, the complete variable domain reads EPEVTQTPSHQVTQMGQEVILRCVPISNHLYFYWYRQILGQKVEFLVSFYNNEISEKSEIFDDQFSVERPDGSNFTLKIRSTKLEDSAMYFCASRGARGNTEAFFGQGTRLTVV.